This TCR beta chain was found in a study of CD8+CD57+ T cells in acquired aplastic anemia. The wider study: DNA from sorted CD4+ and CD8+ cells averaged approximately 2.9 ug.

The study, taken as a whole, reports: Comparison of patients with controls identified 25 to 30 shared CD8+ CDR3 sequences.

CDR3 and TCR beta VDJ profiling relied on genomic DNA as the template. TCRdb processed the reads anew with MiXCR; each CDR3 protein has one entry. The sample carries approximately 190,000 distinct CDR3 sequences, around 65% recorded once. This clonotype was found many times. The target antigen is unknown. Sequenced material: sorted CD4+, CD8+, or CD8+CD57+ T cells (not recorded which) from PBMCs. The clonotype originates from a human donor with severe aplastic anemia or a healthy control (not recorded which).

Here the CDR3 reads CSVPEGVNNQPQHF. The CDR3 bases are TGCAGTGTACCCGAGGGGGTGAATAATCAGCCCCAGCATTTT. The chain is built from TRBV20-1 and TRBJ1-5, with D possibly being TRBD1 (6 bases). Trimming pared 7 bases from V and 4 bases from J, leaving 17 bases between. CDR3 size: 14 residues. Germline loops: CDR1 DFQATT, CDR2 SNEGSKA (reference sequence).